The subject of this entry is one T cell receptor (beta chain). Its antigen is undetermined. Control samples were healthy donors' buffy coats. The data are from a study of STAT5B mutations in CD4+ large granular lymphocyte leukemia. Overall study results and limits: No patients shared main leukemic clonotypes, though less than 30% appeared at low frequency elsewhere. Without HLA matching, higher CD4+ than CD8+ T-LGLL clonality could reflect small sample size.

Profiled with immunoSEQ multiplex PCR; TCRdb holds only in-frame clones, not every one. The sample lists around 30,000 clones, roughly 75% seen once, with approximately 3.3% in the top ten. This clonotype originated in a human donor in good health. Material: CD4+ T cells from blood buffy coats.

This CDR3 is CASSLAGDRDQTGELFF. The CDR3 nucleotides are TGCGCCAGCAGCTTGGCCGGGGACAGGGACCAAACCGGGGAGCTGTTTTTT. J is TRBJ2-2 and V is TRBV5-1; TRBD1 matches 9 bases. Trimming removed 0 bases from V and 5 bases from J; junction bases left unmatched: 8. This CDR3 has 17 amino acids. Per the germline V gene, CDR1 is SGHRS and CDR2 is YFSETQ. The entire variable domain, with the rest obtained from reference TRBV5-1 and TRBJ2-2, is as follows: KAGVTQTPRYLIKTRGQQVTLSCSPISGHRSVSWYQQTPGQGLQFLFEYFSETQRNKGNFPGRFSGRQFSNSRSEMNVSTLELGDSALYLCASSLAGDRDQTGELFFGEGSRLTVL.